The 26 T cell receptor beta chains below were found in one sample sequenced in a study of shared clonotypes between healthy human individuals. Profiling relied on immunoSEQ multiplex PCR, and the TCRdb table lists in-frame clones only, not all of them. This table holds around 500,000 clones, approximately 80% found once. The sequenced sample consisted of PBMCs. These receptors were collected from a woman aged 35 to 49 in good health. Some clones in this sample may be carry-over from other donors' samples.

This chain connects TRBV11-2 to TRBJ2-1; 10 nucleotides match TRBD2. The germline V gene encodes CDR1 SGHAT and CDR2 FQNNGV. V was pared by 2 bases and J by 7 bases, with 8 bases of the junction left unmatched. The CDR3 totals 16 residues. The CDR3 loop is CASSLFGLTSGNEQFF. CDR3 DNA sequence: TGTGCCAGCAGCTTATTTGGGTTGACTAGCGGGAATGAGCAGTTCTTC.

The CDR3 DNA is TGTGCCACCAGCAGAGAGCACGTTGACGTATCCTCGAACACTGAAGCTTTCTTT. Protein product: CATSREHVDVSSNTEAFF. The chain couples TRBV15 to TRBJ1-1; no clear D. The germline gives CDR1 LNHNV, CDR2 YYDKDF (reference sequence). This CDR3 comprises 18 residues. The V end was cut by 0 bases, the J end by 1 base, with 18 bases between. Combining the CDR3 with reference TRBV15 and TRBJ1-1 gives the whole variable domain DAMVIQNPRYQVTQFGKPVTLSCSQTLNHNVMYWYQQKSSQAPKLLFHYYDKDFNNEADTPDNFQSRRPNTSFCFLDIRSPGLGDTAMYLCATSREHVDVSSNTEAFFGQGTRLTVV.

CDR3 residues: CAIRGGTENSPLHF. Here the CDR3 DNA reads TGTGCCATCAGAGGGGGGACAGAGAATTCACCCCTCCACTTT. V usage is TRBV10-3 and J usage is TRBJ1-6; TRBD1 matches at 7 bases. The CDR3 sequence is 14 residues long. Germline lookup yields CDR1 ENHRY and CDR2 SYGVKD. J gave up 7 bases and V 6 bases, and 6 bases lay outside the gene matches.

For the CDR3, the DNA is TGTGCCAGCAGCTCGAACACCGGGGAGCTGTTTTTT. This translates into CASSSNTGELFF. This chain connects TRBV5-4 to TRBJ2-2, with D uncertain. Germline lookup yields CDR1 SGHNT and CDR2 YYREEE (reference sequence). The ends were cut back, 3 bases at V and 0 bases at J, with 0 bases in the middle. This CDR3 is 12 amino acids long.

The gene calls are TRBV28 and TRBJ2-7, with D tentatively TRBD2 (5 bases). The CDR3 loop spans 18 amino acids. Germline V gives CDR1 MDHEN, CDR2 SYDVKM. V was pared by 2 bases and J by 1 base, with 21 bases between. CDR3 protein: CASSLSGRRGGVSYEQYF. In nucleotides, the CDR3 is TGTGCCAGCAGTTTAAGCGGCCGGAGAGGTGGGGTTTCCTACGAGCAGTACTTC.

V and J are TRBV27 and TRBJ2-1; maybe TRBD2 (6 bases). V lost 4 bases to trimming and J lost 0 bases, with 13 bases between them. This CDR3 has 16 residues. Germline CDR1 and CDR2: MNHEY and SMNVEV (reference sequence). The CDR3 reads CASSSQRRGSYNEQFF. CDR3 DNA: TGTGCCAGCAGTTCTCAGCGGAGGGGCTCCTACAATGAGCAGTTCTTC.

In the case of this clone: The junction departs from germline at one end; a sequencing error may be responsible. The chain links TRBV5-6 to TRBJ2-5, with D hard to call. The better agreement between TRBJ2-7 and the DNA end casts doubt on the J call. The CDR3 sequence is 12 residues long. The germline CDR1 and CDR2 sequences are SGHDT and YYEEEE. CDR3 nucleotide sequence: TGTACCAGCAGCTTGGATTCCTACGAGCAGTACTTC. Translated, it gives CTSSLDSYEQYF.

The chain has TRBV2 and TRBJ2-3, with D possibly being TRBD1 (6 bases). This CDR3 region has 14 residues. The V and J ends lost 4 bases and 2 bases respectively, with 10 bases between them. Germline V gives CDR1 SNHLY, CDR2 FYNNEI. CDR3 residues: CASSVGGPTDTQYF. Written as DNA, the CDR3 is TGTGCCAGCAGTGTTGGGGGCCCCACAGATACGCAGTATTTT.

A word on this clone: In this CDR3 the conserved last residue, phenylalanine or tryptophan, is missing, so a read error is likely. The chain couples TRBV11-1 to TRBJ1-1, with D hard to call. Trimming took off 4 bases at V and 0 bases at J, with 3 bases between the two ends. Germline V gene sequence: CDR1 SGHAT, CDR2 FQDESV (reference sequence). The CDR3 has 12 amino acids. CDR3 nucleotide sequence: TGTGCCAGCAGCTACGTGAACACTGAAGCTTTCCTT. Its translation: CASSYVNTEAFL.

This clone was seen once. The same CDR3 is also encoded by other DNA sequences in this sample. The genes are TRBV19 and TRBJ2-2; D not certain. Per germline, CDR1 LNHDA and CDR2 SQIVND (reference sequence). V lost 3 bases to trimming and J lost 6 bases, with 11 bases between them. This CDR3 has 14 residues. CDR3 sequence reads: CASSITGNAGELFF. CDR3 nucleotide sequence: TGTGCCAGTAGTATCACGGGTAACGCCGGGGAGCTGTTTTTT.

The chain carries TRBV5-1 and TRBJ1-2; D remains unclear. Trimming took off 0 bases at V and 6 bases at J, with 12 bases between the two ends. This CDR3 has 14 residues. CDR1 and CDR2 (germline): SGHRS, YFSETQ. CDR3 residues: CASSLGGRKNGYTF. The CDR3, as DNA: TGCGCCAGCAGCTTGGGGGGTCGTAAGAATGGCTACACCTTC.

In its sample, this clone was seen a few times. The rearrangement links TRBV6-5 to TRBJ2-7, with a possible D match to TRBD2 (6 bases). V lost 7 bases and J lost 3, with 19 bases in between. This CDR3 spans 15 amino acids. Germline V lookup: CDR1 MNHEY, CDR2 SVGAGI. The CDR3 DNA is TGTGCCAGCACCCCGGGGGTAGGGGCTCTCTACGAGCAGTACTTC. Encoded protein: CASTPGVGALYEQYF.

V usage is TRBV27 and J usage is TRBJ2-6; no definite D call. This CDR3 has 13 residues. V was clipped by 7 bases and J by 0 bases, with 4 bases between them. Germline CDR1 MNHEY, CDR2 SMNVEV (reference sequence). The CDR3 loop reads CASTLSGANVLTF. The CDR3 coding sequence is TGTGCCAGCACCCTCTCTGGGGCCAACGTCCTGACTTTC.

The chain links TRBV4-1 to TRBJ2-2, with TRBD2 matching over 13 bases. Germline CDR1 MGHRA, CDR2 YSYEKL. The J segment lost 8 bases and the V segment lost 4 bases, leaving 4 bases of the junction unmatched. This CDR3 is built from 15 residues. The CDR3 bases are TGCGCCAGCAGCCCGGGACTAGCGGGACGTGGGGAGCTGTTTTTT. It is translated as CASSPGLAGRGELFF.

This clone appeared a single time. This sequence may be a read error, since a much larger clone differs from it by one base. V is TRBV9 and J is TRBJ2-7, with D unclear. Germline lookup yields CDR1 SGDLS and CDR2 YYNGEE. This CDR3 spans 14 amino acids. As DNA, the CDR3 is TGTGCCAGCGGCGTTCGTTATGAGTCCTACGAGCAGTACTTC. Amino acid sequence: CASGVRYESYEQYF. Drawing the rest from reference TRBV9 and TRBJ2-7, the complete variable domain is DSGVTQTPKHLITATGQRVTLRCSPRSGDLSVYWYQQSLDQGLQFLIQYYNGEERAKGNILERFSAQQFPDLHSELNLSSLELGDSALYFCASGVRYESYEQYFGPGTRLTVT.

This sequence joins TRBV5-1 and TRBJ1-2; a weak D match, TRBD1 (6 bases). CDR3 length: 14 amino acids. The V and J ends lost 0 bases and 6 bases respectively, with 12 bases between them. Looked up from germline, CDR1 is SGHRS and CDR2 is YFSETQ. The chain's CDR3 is CASSLAPRTDGYTF. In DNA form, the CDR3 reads TGCGCCAGCAGCTTGGCCCCTCGGACAGATGGCTACACCTTC.

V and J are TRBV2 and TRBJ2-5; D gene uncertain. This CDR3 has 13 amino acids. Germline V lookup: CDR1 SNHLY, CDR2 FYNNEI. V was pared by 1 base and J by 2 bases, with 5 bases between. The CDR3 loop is CASSEVGQETQYF. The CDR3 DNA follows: TGTGCCAGCAGTGAAGTGGGTCAAGAGACCCAGTACTTC.

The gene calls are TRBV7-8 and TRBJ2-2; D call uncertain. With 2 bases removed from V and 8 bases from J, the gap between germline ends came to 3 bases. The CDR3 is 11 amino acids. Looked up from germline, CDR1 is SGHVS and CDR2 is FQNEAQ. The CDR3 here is CASSLSGELFF. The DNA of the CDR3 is TGTGCCAGCAGCTTATCTGGGGAGCTGTTTTTT.

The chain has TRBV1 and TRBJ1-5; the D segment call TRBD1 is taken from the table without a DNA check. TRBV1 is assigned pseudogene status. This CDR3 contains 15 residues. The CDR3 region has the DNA TGCACCAGCAGCCAAGCAGGGGGAAGCGGTCAGCCCCAGCATTTT. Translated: CTSSQAGGSGQPQHF.

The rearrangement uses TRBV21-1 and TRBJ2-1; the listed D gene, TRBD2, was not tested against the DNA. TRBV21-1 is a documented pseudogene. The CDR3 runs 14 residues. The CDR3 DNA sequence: TGTGCCAGCAGCAAAGCCGTCGATAGAAATGAGCAGTTCTTC. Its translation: CASSKAVDRNEQFF.

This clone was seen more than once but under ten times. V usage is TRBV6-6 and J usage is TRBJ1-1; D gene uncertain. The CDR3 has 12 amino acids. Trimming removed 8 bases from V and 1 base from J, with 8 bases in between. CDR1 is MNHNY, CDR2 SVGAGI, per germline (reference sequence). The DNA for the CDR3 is TGTGCCAGCTCTTTGTGGAACACTGAAGCTTTCTTT. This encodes CASSLWNTEAFF.

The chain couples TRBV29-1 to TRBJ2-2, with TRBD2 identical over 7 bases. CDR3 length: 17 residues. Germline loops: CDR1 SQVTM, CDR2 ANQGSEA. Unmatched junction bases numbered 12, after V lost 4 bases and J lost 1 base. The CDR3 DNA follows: TGCAGCGTTGGCCCCTCGGCGGGAGCGCTGAACACCGGGGAGCTGTTTTTT. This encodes CSVGPSAGALNTGELFF.

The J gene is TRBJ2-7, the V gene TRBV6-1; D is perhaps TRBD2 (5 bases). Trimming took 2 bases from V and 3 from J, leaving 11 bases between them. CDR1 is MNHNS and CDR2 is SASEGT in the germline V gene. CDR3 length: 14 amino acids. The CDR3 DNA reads TGTGCCAGCAGTGAATTTGCGGGTGGCTACGAGCAGTACTTC. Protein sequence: CASSEFAGGYEQYF.

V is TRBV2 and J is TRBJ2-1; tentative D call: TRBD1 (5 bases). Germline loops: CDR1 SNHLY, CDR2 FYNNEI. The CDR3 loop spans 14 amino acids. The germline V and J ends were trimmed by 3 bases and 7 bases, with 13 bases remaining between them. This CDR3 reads CASSDPGQLNEQFF. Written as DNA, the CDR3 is TGTGCCAGCAGTGACCCAGGGCAGTTGAATGAGCAGTTCTTC.

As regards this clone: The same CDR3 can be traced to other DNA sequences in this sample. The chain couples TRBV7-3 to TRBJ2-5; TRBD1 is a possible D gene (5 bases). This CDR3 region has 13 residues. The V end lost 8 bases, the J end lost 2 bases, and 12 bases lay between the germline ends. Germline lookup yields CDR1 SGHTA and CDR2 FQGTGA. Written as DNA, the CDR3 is TGTGCCAGCTCGCAGGGCGCGCAAGAGACCCAGTACTTC. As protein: CASSQGAQETQYF.

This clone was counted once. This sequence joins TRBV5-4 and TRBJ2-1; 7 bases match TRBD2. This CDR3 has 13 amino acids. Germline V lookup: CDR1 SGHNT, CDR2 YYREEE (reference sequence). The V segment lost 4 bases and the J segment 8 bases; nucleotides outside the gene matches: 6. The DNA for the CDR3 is TGTGCCAGCAGCAGGACGGGAGGCTATGAGCAGTTCTTC. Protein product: CASSRTGGYEQFF.